This TCR beta chain came from a study of Ad26.COV2.S vaccination and SARS-CoV-2 variants. Trimming cost V 9 bases and J 1 base, with 19 bases left between them. This CDR3 spans 16 amino acids. Germline CDR1 is LNHDA and CDR2 is SQIVND (reference sequence). Clones were read by immunoSEQ multiplex PCR, and TCRdb kept only the in-frame ones, dropping some. This table holds approximately 420,000 clones, roughly 90% found once. Treatment meaning: 19 received Ad26.COV2.S at low or high dose, single or two shots; several received placebo; per-sample allocation not given. Specimens were obtained on day 63 following the first vaccine or placebo injection. The donor's status was that of an adult aged 18-55 years in Boston.

This chain uses TRBV19 with TRBJ1-5, with D tentatively TRBD1 (5 bases). The material sequenced was peripheral blood, taken in a trial of Ad26.COV2.S vaccine versus placebo. This clonotype originated in a person between 18 and 60 years old who received the Ad26.COV2.S COVID-19 vaccine or a placebo. CDR3 amino acids: CASTDLHRGSNQPQHF. As DNA, the CDR3 is TGTGCCAGCACCGACCTACACCGGGGGAGCAATCAGCCCCAGCATTTT.